Below are 23 T cell receptor beta chains sequenced from a single sample in a study of a mutant IDH1 vaccine in newly diagnosed glioma. Using immunoSEQ multiplex PCR, the repertoire was profiled, and TCRdb retains in-frame clones only, with some absent. Of 75,000 to 100,000 clones in the sample, over 75% are singletons; the top ten hold about 5.6%. Time point meaning: baseline, week 1 (first vaccination visit). Treatment in this sample: pre-vaccination baseline after standard-of-care therapy. Here the sequenced sample was PBMCs, taken from a glioma patient treated with radiotherapy, temozolomide or both. The receptors were gathered from a man aged 35 to 55 with glioma. Some clones in this sample may be carry-over from other donors' samples.

The chain recombines TRBV7-9 with TRBJ2-5, with TRBD2 matching over 7 bases. Germline values: CDR1 SEHNR, CDR2 FQNEAQ (reference sequence). CDR3 size: 16 residues. Trimming cost V 1 base and J 0 bases; bases outside gene matches: 5. The CDR3 region has the DNA TGTGCCAGCAGCTTAGGGCGGGGGAGCCACCAAGAGACCCAGTACTTC. Translation gives CASSLGRGSHQETQYF. Variable domain in full (rest from reference TRBV7-9 and TRBJ2-5): DTGVSQNPRHKITKRGQNVTFRCDPISEHNRLYWYRQTLGQGPEFLTYFQNEAQLEKSRLLSDRFSAERPKGSFSTLEIQRTEQGDSAMYLCASSLGRGSHQETQYFGPGTRLLVL.

The CDR3 spells CASGGSLLDTQYF. CDR3 in DNA: TGTGCCAGCGGGGGAAGCCTGCTCGATACGCAGTATTTT. This chain connects TRBV2 to TRBJ2-3; tentatively, D is TRBD1 or TRBD2 (5 bases each). The CDR3 totals 13 residues. CDR1 and CDR2 (germline): SNHLY, FYNNEI. The V end was cut by 8 bases, the J end by 6 bases, with 15 bases between.

This clone was counted only a few times. The chain is built from TRBV30 and TRBJ1-5; D possibly corresponds to TRBD1 (6 bases). From germline, CDR1 is GTSNPN and CDR2 SVGIG (reference sequence). The CDR3 has 15 amino acids. Trimming pared 0 bases from V and 1 base from J, leaving 10 bases between. CDR3 amino acids: CAWSVSGASNQPQHF. In nucleotides, the CDR3 is TGTGCCTGGAGTGTTTCGGGGGCCAGCAATCAGCCCCAGCATTTT.

The rearrangement joins TRBV18 to TRBJ1-6; D may be TRBD1 (5 bases). Germline CDR1 reads KGHSH; CDR2 reads LQKENI. The CDR3 spans 14 residues. The V end lost 1 base, the J end lost 9 bases, and 10 bases lay between the germline ends. CDR3 residues: CASSPLRDSSPLHF. In nucleotides, the CDR3 is TGTGCCAGCTCACCACTCAGGGACTCTTCACCCCTCCACTTT. The variable domain in full, with the rest retrieved from reference TRBV18 and TRBJ1-6, is NAGVMQNPRHLVRRRGQEARLRCSPMKGHSHVYWYRQLPEEGLKFMVYLQKENIIDESGMPKERFSAEFPKEGPSILRIQQVVRGDSAAYFCASSPLRDSSPLHFGNGTRLTVT.

V and J are TRBV7-9 and TRBJ1-2; the match to TRBD1 covers 7 bases. Germline values: CDR1 SEHNR, CDR2 FQNEAQ (reference sequence). The CDR3 extends over 15 amino acids. The V gene end was trimmed by 5 bases and the J gene end by 3 bases; junction bases not matched to a gene: 9. CDR3 in DNA: TGTGCCAGCAGCCAGGGGGTGGCAGGCCACTATGGCTACACCTTC. It codes for CASSQGVAGHYGYTF.

The chain employs TRBV2 and TRBJ2-4, with 10 bases fitting TRBD1. Germline-derived CDR1 and CDR2 are SNHLY and FYNNEI. This CDR3 spans 14 amino acids. After removal of 6 bases from V and 6 bases from J, the junction contained 5 bases not matched to a gene. DNA of the CDR3: TGTGCCAGCAGGGTTAGGGACAGGGGAAACATTCAGTACTTC. It is translated as CASRVRDRGNIQYF.

This chain connects TRBV7-2 to TRBJ2-4; D is possibly TRBD2 (5 bases). Trimming removed 1 base from V and 4 bases from J, with 8 bases in between. CDR3 length: 14 residues. Germline V gene data show CDR1 as SGHTA and CDR2 as FQGNSA. The CDR3 DNA sequence: TGTGCCAGCAGCTTAGGGTGGGAGAAAAACATTCAGTACTTC. Its protein product is CASSLGWEKNIQYF. Complete variable domain (other parts from reference TRBV7-2 and TRBJ2-4): GAGVSQSPSNKVTEKGKDVELRCDPISGHTALYWYRQSLGQGLEFLIYFQGNSAPDKSGLPSDRFSAERTGGSVSTLTIQRTQQEDSAVYLCASSLGWEKNIQYFGAGTRLSVL.

This rearrangement joins TRBV7-2 to TRBJ1-2; 9 bases match TRBD1. Losses at the gene ends were 6 bases for V and 4 bases for J; bases not matched to a gene: 6. Germline-derived CDR1 and CDR2 are SGHTA and FQGNSA. The CDR3 contains 14 residues. This CDR3 reads CASRPGTGIYGYTF. In nucleotides, the CDR3 is TGTGCCAGCAGGCCCGGGACAGGGATCTATGGCTACACCTTC.

The rearrangement joins TRBV7-2 to TRBJ1-2; D possibly corresponds to TRBD1 (5 bases). CDR1 and CDR2 (germline): SGHTA, FQGNSA. The CDR3 is made up of 14 amino acids. V was clipped by 1 base and J by 3 bases, with 9 bases between them. As DNA, the CDR3 is TGTGCCAGCAGCTTAGGGGGGGTGGACTATGGCTACACCTTC. Residues: CASSLGGVDYGYTF. The variable domain in full, completed from reference TRBV7-2 and TRBJ1-2, reads GAGVSQSPSNKVTEKGKDVELRCDPISGHTALYWYRQSLGQGLEFLIYFQGNSAPDKSGLPSDRFSAERTGGSVSTLTIQRTQQEDSAVYLCASSLGGVDYGYTFGSGTRLTVV.

The chain joins TRBV6-4 to TRBJ1-6; D is possibly TRBD1 (5 bases). This CDR3 is built from 13 residues. V lost 5 bases, J lost 9 bases, and 11 bases lay in between. The V gene's germline CDR1 is MRHNA and CDR2 SNTAGT. The CDR3 sequence is CASSRDVLSPLHF. CDR3 bases: TGTGCCAGCAGTAGGGACGTCCTTTCACCCCTCCACTTT.

This chain uses TRBV6-1 with TRBJ1-5; D possibly corresponds to TRBD1 (6 bases). Germline loops: CDR1 MNHNS, CDR2 SASEGT. The CDR3 is 17 residues long. The V end lost 4 bases, the J end lost 5 bases, and 21 bases lay between the germline ends. In DNA, the CDR3 is TGTGCCAGCAGTGTTGAAACCGGGACAACAGCGTATCAGCCCCAGCATTTT. Translation: CASSVETGTTAYQPQHF.

The gene calls are TRBV13 and TRBJ2-2, with 7 bases that match TRBD2. This CDR3 has 19 residues. Looked up from germline, CDR1 is PRHDT and CDR2 is FYEKMQ (reference sequence). Trimming took 5 bases from V and 0 from J; bases not matched to a gene: 15. CDR3 loop: CASSLRGRGFLSNTGELFF. CDR3 bases: TGTGCCAGCAGCCTCCGTGGGCGGGGGTTTCTGTCGAACACCGGGGAGCTGTTTTTT.

The chain recombines TRBV29-1 with TRBJ2-3, with 7 bases matching TRBD2. CDR1 SQVTM and CDR2 ANQGSEA come from the germline V gene. The J segment lost 2 bases and the V segment lost 7 bases, leaving 6 bases of the junction unmatched. This CDR3 comprises 13 residues. The CDR3 nucleotides are TGCAGCGCTTGGGGGGGTTCCACAGATACGCAGTATTTT. As protein: CSAWGGSTDTQYF.

This clone was recorded only once. This chain links TRBV6-6 with TRBJ1-4; D unresolved. The CDR3 spans 14 residues. Germline CDR1 reads MNHNY; CDR2 reads SVGAGI (reference sequence). V shed 5 bases and J shed 7 bases, with 14 bases lying between them. The CDR3 coding sequence is TGTGCCAGCAGTCCCAACGGTGTTGGTGAAAAACTGTTTTTT. As protein: CASSPNGVGEKLFF.

The CDR3 DNA sequence: TGTGCCAGCAGCGTAGGAGGCACAGATACGCAGTATTTT. Translated: CASSVGGTDTQYF. The chain links TRBV9 to TRBJ2-3; the D is unclear. Trimming cost V 0 bases and J 1 base, with 3 bases left between them. CDR1 is SGDLS and CDR2 is YYNGEE in the germline V gene. This CDR3 contains 13 residues.

The rearrangement links TRBV2 to TRBJ2-5; a possible D gene is TRBD2 (6 bases). Trimming removed 3 bases at V and 3 bases at J, with 20 bases between. The CDR3 runs 17 residues. Looked up from germline, CDR1 is SNHLY and CDR2 is FYNNEI. CDR3 in DNA: TGTGCCAGCAGTGAGGCCGGGCGGGGTCCTGACAAAGAGACCCAGTACTTC. Its translation: CASSEAGRGPDKETQYF.

The rearrangement joins TRBV7-2 to TRBJ1-1, with D uncertain. Trimming cost V 6 bases and J 1 base, with 6 bases left between them. This CDR3 is 12 amino acids long. The germline gives CDR1 SGHTA, CDR2 FQGNSA. DNA of the CDR3: TGTGCCAGCAGGGCCTGGAACACTGAAGCTTTCTTT. It specifies CASRAWNTEAFF.

The chain combines TRBV5-6 with TRBJ2-5; perhaps TRBD2 as D (6 bases). CDR1 and CDR2 from the germline V gene are SGHDT and YYEEEE. V lost 3 bases and J 4 bases, leaving 10 bases between the germline ends. There are 13 residues in the CDR3. DNA for the CDR3: TGTGCCAGCAGCTCACCGGGACTAGAGACCCAGTACTTC. It encodes CASSSPGLETQYF.

This clone came up once. The V and J genes are TRBV7-8 and TRBJ1-1, with 8 nucleotides matching TRBD1. V trimming: 4 bases; J trimming: 7 bases; junction bases outside the gene matches: 8. Germline V lookup: CDR1 SGHVS, CDR2 FQNEAQ. This CDR3 spans 14 amino acids. The CDR3 sequence is CASSSHQGAIEAFF. The CDR3 DNA reads as TGTGCCAGCAGCTCCCACCAGGGGGCAATTGAAGCTTTCTTT.

The V gene is TRBV5-1, the J gene TRBJ2-7; 7 bases are a match to TRBD1. Germline V gives CDR1 SGHRS, CDR2 YFSETQ. This CDR3 is built from 14 residues. V lost 3 bases and J lost 5; bases outside the gene matches: 8. The CDR3 reads CASSSGGSFNEQYF. CDR3 bases: TGCGCCAGCAGCTCAGGGGGTTCTTTTAACGAGCAGTACTTC.

This sequence joins TRBV5-1 and TRBJ2-5, with 11 bases identical to TRBD2. CDR3 length: 15 amino acids. Germline-derived CDR1 and CDR2 are SGHRS and YFSETQ. With V trimmed by 5 bases and J by 2 bases, 5 bases remained unmatched. CDR3 DNA: TGCGCCAGCAGAACTCTAGCGGGGGGACAAGAGACCCAGTACTTC. Amino acid sequence: CASRTLAGGQETQYF.

The chain joins TRBV5-6 to TRBJ1-2; TRBD1 agrees at 7 bases. This CDR3 is built from 15 residues. Germline loops: CDR1 SGHDT, CDR2 YYEEEE. J lost 8 bases, V lost 4 bases, and 14 bases had no gene match. The CDR3 reads CASSVRQGRGGGYTF. The CDR3 bases are TGTGCCAGCAGCGTGCGACAGGGACGAGGTGGAGGCTACACCTTC.

The rearrangement joins TRBV10-1 to TRBJ2-2; 9 bases match TRBD1. The CDR3 has 15 residues. V lost 2 bases, J lost 6 bases, and 4 bases stayed unmatched. Germline CDR1 and CDR2: WNHNN and SYGVQD (reference sequence). The CDR3: CASSEPGQGAGELFF. The CDR3, as DNA: TGCGCCAGCAGTGAGCCGGGACAGGGAGCCGGGGAGCTGTTTTTT.